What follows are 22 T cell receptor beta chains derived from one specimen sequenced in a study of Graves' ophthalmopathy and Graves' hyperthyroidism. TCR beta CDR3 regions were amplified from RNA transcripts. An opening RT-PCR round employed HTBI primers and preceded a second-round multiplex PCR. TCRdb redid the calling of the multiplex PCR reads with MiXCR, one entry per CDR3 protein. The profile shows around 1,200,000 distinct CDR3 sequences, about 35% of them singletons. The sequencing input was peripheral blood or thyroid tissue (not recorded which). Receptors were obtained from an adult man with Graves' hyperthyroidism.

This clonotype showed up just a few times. CDR3 bases: TGTGCCAGCAGTTACGGGCCGGGGGACGGGGCCAACGTCCTGACTTTC. This codes for CASSYGPGDGANVLTF. This chain links TRBV6-2 or TRBV6-3 with TRBJ2-6; D is possibly TRBD2 (6 bases). Trimming pared 2 bases from V and 4 bases from J, leaving 12 bases between. This CDR3 is 16 amino acids long. The V gene's germline CDR1 is MNHEY and CDR2 SVGEGT.

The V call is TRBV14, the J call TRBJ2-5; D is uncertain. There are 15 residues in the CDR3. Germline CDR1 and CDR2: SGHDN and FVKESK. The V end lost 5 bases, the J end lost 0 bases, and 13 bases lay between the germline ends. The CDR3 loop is CASSVGTAYQETQYF. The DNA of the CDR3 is TGTGCCAGCAGCGTAGGAACCGCGTACCAAGAGACCCAGTACTTC.

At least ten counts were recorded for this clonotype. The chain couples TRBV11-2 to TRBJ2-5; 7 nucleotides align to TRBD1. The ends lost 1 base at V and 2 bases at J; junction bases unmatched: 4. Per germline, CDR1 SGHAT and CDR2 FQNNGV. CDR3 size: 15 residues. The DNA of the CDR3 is TGTGCCAGCAGCTTAGGAGACAGGGTACAAGAGACCCAGTACTTC. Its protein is CASSLGDRVQETQYF.

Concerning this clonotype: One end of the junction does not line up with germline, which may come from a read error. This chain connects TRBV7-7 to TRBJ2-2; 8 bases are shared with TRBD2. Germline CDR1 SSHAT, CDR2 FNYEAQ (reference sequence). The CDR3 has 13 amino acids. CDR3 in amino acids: CASSRGGPGELFF. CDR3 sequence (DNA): TGTGCTAGCAGCCGGGGGGGGCCCGGGGAGCTGTTTTTT.

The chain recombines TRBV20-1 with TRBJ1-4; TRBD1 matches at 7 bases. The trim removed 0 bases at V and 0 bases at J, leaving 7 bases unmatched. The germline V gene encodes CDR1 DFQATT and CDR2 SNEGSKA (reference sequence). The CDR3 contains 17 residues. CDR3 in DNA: TGCAGTGCTAGAGAGGGGACAGTATATCCAACTAATGAAAAACTGTTTTTT. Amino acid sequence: CSAREGTVYPTNEKLFF.

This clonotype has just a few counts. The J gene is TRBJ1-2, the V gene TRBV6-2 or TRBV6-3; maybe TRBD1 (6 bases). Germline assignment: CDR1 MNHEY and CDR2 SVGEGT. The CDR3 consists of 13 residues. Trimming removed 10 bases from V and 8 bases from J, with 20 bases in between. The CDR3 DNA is TGTGCCACCAACGACCAGGGGCTCTGGGGCTACACCTTC. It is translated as CATNDQGLWGYTF.

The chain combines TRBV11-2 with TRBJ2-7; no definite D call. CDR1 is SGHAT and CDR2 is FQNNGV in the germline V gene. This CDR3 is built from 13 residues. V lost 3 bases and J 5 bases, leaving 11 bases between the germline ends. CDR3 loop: CASSFHHTDEQYF. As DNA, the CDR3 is TGTGCCAGCAGCTTCCACCACACGGACGAGCAGTACTTC.

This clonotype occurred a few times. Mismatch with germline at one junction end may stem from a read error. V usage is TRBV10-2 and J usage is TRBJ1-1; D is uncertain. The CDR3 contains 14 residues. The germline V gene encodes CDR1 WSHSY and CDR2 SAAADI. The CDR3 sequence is CASSYLLMNTEAFF. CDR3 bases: TGTGCCAGCAGTTACTTACTTATGAACACTGAAGCTTTCTTT.

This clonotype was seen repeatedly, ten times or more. The CDR3 sequence is CASSLGTQNYEQYF. The CDR3 nucleotides are TGTGCCAGCAGTTTAGGGACCCAGAACTACGAGCAGTACTTC. The genes are TRBV12-3 or TRBV12-4 and TRBJ2-7; D is uncertain. CDR3 length equals 14 residues. The V gene lost 1 base and the J gene lost 3 bases, with 10 bases spanning the gap.

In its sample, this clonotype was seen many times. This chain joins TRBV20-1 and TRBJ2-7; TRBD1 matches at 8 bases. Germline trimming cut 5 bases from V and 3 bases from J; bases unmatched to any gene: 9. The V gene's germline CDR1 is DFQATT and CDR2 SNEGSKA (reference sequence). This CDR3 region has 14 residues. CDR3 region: CSAVRTGSIYEQYF. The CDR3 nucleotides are TGCAGTGCTGTAAGGACAGGGAGTATCTACGAGCAGTACTTC.

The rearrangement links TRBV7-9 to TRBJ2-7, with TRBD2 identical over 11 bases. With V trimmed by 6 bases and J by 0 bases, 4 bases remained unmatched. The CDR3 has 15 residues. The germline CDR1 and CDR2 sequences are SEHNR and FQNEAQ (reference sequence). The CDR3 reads CASRETSGNSYEQYF. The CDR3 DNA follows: TGTGCCAGCAGGGAGACTAGCGGGAACTCCTACGAGCAGTACTTC. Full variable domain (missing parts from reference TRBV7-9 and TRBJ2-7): DTGVSQNPRHKITKRGQNVTFRCDPISEHNRLYWYRQTLGQGPEFLTYFQNEAQLEKSRLLSDRFSAERPKGSFSTLEIQRTEQGDSAMYLCASRETSGNSYEQYFGPGTRLTVT.

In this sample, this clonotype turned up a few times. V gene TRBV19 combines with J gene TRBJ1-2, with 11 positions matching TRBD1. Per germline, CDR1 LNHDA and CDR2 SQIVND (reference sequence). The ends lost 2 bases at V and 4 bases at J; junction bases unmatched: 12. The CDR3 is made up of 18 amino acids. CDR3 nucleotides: TGTGCCAGTAGTATAACCGGCGGACAGGGGGCTTCCCTCTATGGCTACACCTTC. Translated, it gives CASSITGGQGASLYGYTF.

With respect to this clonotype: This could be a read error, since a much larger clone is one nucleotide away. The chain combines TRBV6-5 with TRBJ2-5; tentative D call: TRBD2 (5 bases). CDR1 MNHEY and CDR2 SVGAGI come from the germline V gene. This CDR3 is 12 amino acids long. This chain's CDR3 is CATTGIQGTQYF. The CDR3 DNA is TGTGCCACCACGGGGATCCAAGGGACCCAGTACTTC.

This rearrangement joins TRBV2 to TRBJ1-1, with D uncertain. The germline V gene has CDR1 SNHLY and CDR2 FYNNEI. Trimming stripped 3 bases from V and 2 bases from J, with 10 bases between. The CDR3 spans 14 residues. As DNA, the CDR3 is TGTGCCAGCAGTGATCTCTCTGGAAACACTGAAGCTTTCTTT. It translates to CASSDLSGNTEAFF.

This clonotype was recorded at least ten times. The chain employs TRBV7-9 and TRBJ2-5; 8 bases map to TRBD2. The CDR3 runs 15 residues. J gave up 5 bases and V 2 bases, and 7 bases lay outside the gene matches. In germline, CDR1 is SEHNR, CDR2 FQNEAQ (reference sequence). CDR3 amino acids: CASSLKAGEVETQYF. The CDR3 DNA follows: TGTGCCAGCAGCTTAAAAGCGGGAGAGGTTGAGACCCAGTACTTC.

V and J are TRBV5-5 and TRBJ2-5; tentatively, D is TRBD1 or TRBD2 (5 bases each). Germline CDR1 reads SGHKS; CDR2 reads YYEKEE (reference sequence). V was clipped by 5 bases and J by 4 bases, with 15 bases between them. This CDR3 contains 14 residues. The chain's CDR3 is CASSPARGTETQYF. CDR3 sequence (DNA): TGTGCCAGCAGTCCCGCCAGAGGGACAGAGACCCAGTACTTC.

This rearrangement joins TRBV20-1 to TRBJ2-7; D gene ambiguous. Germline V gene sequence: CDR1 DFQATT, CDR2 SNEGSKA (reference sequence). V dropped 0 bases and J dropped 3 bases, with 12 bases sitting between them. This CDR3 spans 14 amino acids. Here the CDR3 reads CSARDSGLLYEQYF. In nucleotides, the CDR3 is TGCAGTGCTAGAGATTCGGGTCTTCTCTACGAGCAGTACTTC.

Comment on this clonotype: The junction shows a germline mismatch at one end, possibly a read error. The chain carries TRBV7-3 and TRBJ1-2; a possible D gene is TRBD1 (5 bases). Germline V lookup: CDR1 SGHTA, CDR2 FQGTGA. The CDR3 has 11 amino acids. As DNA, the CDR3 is TGTGCCAGCACCCAACGATGGACAAGAGACTTC. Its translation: CASTQRWTRDF.

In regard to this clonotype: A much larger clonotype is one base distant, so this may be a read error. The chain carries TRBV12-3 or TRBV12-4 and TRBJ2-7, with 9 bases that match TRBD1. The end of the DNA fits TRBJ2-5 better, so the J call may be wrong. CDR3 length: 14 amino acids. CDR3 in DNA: TGTGCCAGCACTTGGGACAGGGAACTGGAGACCCAGTACTTC. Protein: CASTWDRELETQYF.

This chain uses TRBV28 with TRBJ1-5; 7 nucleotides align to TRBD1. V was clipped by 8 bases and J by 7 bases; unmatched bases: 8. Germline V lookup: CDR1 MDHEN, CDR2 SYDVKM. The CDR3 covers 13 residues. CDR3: CASDRAIGQPQHF. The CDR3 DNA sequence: TGTGCCAGCGACAGGGCCATCGGGCAGCCCCAGCATTTT.

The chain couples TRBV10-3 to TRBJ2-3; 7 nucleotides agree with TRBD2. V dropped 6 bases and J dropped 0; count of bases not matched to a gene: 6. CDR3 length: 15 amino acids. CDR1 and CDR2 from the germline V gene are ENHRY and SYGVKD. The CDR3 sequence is CAIRSISGSTDTQYF. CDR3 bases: TGTGCCATCAGGTCGATTAGCGGGAGCACAGATACGCAGTATTTT.

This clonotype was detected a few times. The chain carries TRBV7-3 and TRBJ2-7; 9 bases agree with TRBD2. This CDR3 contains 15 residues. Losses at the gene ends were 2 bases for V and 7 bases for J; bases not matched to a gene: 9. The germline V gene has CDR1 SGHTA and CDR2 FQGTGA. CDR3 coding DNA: TGTGCCAGCAGCTTATTAGCGGGAGCTGGGAATGAGCAGTACTTC. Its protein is CASSLLAGAGNEQYF.